Each of the 16 T cell receptor beta chains below was sequenced from the same sample in a study of blood T cell repertoires in COVID-19. Sequencing used immunoSEQ multiplex PCR; TCRdb keeps in-frame clones, though not all of them. Of a few hundred thousand clones listed, 75% to 90% are singletons. The specimen sequenced was PBMCs or T cells enriched from blood (not recorded which). These receptors came from a woman aged 55-69 years who had recovered from COVID-19.

Here the CDR3 reads CAWDRVKGTEAFF. The CDR3 coding sequence is TGTGCCTGGGACAGGGTGAAGGGCACTGAAGCTTTCTTT. The chain recombines TRBV30 with TRBJ1-1, with 7 nucleotides matching TRBD1. The ends lost 5 bases at V and 4 bases at J; junction bases unmatched: 7. The CDR3 runs 13 residues. Germline-derived CDR1 and CDR2 are GTSNPN and SVGIG (reference sequence).

Concerning this clone: Additional DNA sequences in this sample encode the identical CDR3. This chain joins TRBV5-1 and TRBJ1-1, with TRBD1 identical over 7 bases. Germline CDR1 is SGHRS and CDR2 is YFSETQ. V was pared by 7 bases and J by 1 base, with 7 bases of the junction left unmatched. The CDR3 spans 14 residues. The CDR3 sequence is CASSSGQPNTEAFF. CDR3 DNA: TGCGCCAGCTCATCGGGACAGCCGAACACTGAAGCTTTCTTT.

This clone was found a few times. The V and J genes are TRBV10-2 and TRBJ1-1, with a possible D match to TRBD1 (6 bases). This CDR3 region has 15 residues. Germline loops: CDR1 WSHSY, CDR2 SAAADI. The V and J ends lost 8 bases and 6 bases respectively, with 22 bases between them. This CDR3 reads CASHKQGSLGAEAFF. The CDR3 DNA reads as TGCGCCAGCCATAAACAGGGAAGTTTAGGTGCTGAAGCTTTCTTT.

The CDR3 loop reads CASSGRTGEMNTEAFF. CDR3 DNA sequence: TGTGCCAGTAGTGGACGGACAGGGGAAATGAACACTGAAGCTTTCTTT. The chain couples TRBV19 to TRBJ1-1, with 9 bases fitting TRBD1. The V gene end was trimmed by 5 bases and the J gene end by 0 bases; junction bases not matched to a gene: 7. The germline V gene has CDR1 LNHDA and CDR2 SQIVND (reference sequence). This CDR3 has 16 residues.

The chain is built from TRBV25-1 and TRBJ1-1; D is perhaps TRBD1 (6 bases). Trimming pared 4 bases from V and 8 bases from J, leaving 14 bases between. The CDR3 is made up of 13 amino acids. Germline V gene lookup returns CDR1 MGHDK and CDR2 SYGVNS. CDR3 coding DNA: TGTGCCAGCAGTGTATCAGGGGTAGCCGAAGCTTTCTTT. Protein: CASSVSGVAEAFF.

This chain links TRBV7-9 with TRBJ2-1; no reliable D call. Germline V gives CDR1 SEHNR, CDR2 FQNEAQ (reference sequence). This CDR3 is built from 15 residues. V was trimmed by 0 bases and J by 8 bases, leaving 14 bases between them. CDR3 sequence reads: CASSLAASPTDEQFF. CDR3 bases: TGTGCCAGCAGCTTAGCTGCGAGCCCCACGGATGAGCAGTTCTTC. Combining the CDR3 with reference TRBV7-9 and TRBJ2-1 gives the whole variable domain DTGVSQNPRHKITKRGQNVTFRCDPISEHNRLYWYRQTLGQGPEFLTYFQNEAQLEKSRLLSDRFSAERPKGSFSTLEIQRTEQGDSAMYLCASSLAASPTDEQFFGPGTRLTVL.

The chain is built from TRBV3-1 (or the pseudogene TRBV3-2) and TRBJ2-5; TRBD2 matches at 12 bases. CDR3 length: 15 residues. Germline loops: CDR1 LGHDT, CDR2 YNNKEL (reference sequence). The V and J ends lost 0 bases and 5 bases, in that order; junction bases with no gene match: 1. The CDR3 DNA sequence: TGTGCCAGCAGCCAAGACGGACTAGCGGGGGAGACCCAGTACTTC. Translated, it gives CASSQDGLAGETQYF.

This rearrangement joins TRBV6-6 to TRBJ2-1; 7 bases match TRBD1. V was pared by 0 bases and J by 3 bases, with 2 bases of the junction left unmatched. This CDR3 has 15 amino acids. Germline V gives CDR1 MNHNY, CDR2 SVGAGI (reference sequence). The CDR3 DNA is TGTGCCAGCAGTTACTCGGGACAGAACTACAATGAGCAGTTCTTC. It specifies CASSYSGQNYNEQFF.

The CDR3 sequence is CASSPLGQGARSPLHF. CDR3 DNA: TGTGCCAGCAGTCCCCTCGGTCAGGGGGCGCGGTCACCCCTCCACTTT. The chain couples TRBV27 to TRBJ1-6; 8 bases map to TRBD1. The length of the CDR3 is 16 residues. V dropped 5 bases and J dropped 10; count of bases not matched to a gene: 13. Germline CDR1 and CDR2: MNHEY and SMNVEV (reference sequence).

V and J are TRBV2 and TRBJ1-1; perhaps TRBD1 as D (5 bases). V lost 3 bases, J lost 3 bases, and 11 bases lay in between. The CDR3 has 14 residues. Germline CDR1 SNHLY, CDR2 FYNNEI. CDR3 protein: CASSEGTGYTEAFF. DNA of the CDR3: TGTGCCAGCAGTGAGGGCACAGGATACACTGAAGCTTTCTTT. The full variable domain, in which reference TRBV2 and TRBJ1-1 provide the parts outside the CDR3, is EPEVTQTPSHQVTQMGQEVILRCVPISNHLYFYWYRQILGQKVEFLVSFYNNEISEKSEIFDDQFSVERPDGSNFTLKIRSTKLEDSAMYFCASSEGTGYTEAFFGQGTRLTVV.

V is TRBV5-6 and J is TRBJ1-2; 11 nucleotides match TRBD1. Germline V gene sequence: CDR1 SGHDT, CDR2 YYEEEE. The CDR3 totals 16 residues. V dropped 0 bases and J dropped 7; count of bases not matched to a gene: 8. Here the CDR3 reads CASSLGPGTGGFGYTF. CDR3 nucleotides: TGTGCCAGCAGCTTGGGCCCCGGGACAGGGGGATTTGGCTACACCTTC.

The rearrangement uses TRBV2 and TRBJ2-3; a possible D gene is TRBD1 (5 bases). Germline V CDR1 and CDR2: SNHLY, FYNNEI. The V end lost 6 bases, the J end lost 4 bases, and 14 bases lay between the germline ends. The CDR3 loop spans 14 amino acids. The CDR3 sequence is CASSRDMQADTQYF. The CDR3 DNA sequence: TGTGCCAGCAGCAGGGATATGCAGGCAGATACGCAGTATTTT.

The gene calls are TRBV5-1 and TRBJ2-6; possible D gene TRBD1, 6 bases. The CDR3 covers 17 residues. V was shortened by 0 bases and J by 0 bases, with 10 bases between the two germline ends. Germline V gene lookup returns CDR1 SGHRS and CDR2 YFSETQ. The CDR3 region has the DNA TGCGCCAGCAGCTTGGGTGGGACACTCTCTGGGGCCAACGTCCTGACTTTC. This gives the protein CASSLGGTLSGANVLTF.

CDR3 bases: TGTGCCAGCAGGCGGATCTTGTCAGGCGGGATGAACACTGAAGCTTTCTTT. It specifies CASRRILSGGMNTEAFF. The chain recombines TRBV7-9 with TRBJ1-1; D gene uncertain. The CDR3 is made up of 17 amino acids. V was shortened by 6 bases and J by 0 bases, with 20 bases between the two germline ends. CDR1 and CDR2 (germline): SEHNR, FQNEAQ (reference sequence).

This rearrangement joins TRBV5-3 to TRBJ2-7; TRBD2 matches at 7 bases. TRBV5-3 is recorded as an ORF, its role being uncertain. With V trimmed by 3 bases and J by 5 bases, 11 bases remained unmatched. The CDR3 length is 15 residues. This chain's CDR3 is CARSYRRASGDEQYF. In DNA, the CDR3 is TGTGCCAGAAGCTACCGCCGGGCCAGCGGGGACGAGCAGTACTTC.

V and J are TRBV10-3 and TRBJ2-3; 10 nucleotides agree with TRBD2. The CDR3 length is 13 residues. After removal of 11 bases from V and 4 bases from J, the junction contained 6 bases not matched to a gene. Germline CDR1 is ENHRY and CDR2 is SYGVKD. CDR3 sequence (DNA): TGTGCCGTCGGACTAGCGGTAGCAGATACGCAGTATTTT. Translating gives CAVGLAVADTQYF.